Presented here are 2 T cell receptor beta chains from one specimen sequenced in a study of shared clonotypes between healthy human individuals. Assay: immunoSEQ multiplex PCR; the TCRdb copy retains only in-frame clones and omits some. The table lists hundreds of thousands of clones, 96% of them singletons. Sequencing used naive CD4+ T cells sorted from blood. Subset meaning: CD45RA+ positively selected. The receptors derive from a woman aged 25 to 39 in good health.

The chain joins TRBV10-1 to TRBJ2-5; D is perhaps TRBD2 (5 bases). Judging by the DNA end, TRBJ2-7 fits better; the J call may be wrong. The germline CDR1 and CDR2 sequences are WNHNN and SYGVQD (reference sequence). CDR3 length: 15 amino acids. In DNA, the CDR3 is TGCGCCAGCAGTGAGTCCGCGCTCCCGGGGTCCGAGCAGTACTTC. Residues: CASSESALPGSEQYF.

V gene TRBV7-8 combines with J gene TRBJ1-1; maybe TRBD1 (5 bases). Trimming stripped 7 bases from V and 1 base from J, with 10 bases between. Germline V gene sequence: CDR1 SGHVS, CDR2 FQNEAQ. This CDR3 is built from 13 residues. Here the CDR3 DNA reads TGTGCCAGCACGTACAGGAGGAACACTGAAGCTTTCTTT. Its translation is CASTYRRNTEAFF. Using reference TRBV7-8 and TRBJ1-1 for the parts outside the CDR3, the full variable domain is GAGVSQSPRYKVAKRGQDVALRCDPISGHVSLFWYQQALGQGPEFLTYFQNEAQLDKSGLPSDRFFAERPEGSVSTLKIQRTQQEDSAVYLCASTYRRNTEAFFGQGTRLTVV.